This T cell receptor (beta chain) was recorded in a study of immune heterogeneity within non-small cell lung tumors. Study overall: Of the tumors, several were squamous cell, approximately nine non-squamous, and 1 not otherwise specified.

General study points: Local tumor mutational burden and local T-cell repertoire clonality showed a moderate significant correlation, R 0.3 to 0.4.

As regards this clonotype: Its antigen is not identified.

Multiplex PCR amplified TCR beta CDR3 with 32 V and 13 J primers. TCRdb re-called the multiplex PCR reads through MiXCR, storing one row per CDR3 protein. This table has over 20,000 distinct CDR3 sequences, about 30% appearing once. For each sample, template was 600 ng of bulk tumor genomic DNA. Biopsy collection occurred during surgery, with several far-apart biopsies per primary tumor. It was patients with untreated, newly diagnosed non-small cell lung cancer who underwent curative surgery. Donation came from patients with newly diagnosed non-small cell lung cancer who were having surgery with curative intent. The sequenced material came from lung tumor tissue. The TCR comes from a man in his forties or fifties with non-small cell lung cancer.

CDR3 residues: CASSSPRTIETQYF. CDR3 sequence (DNA): TGTGCCAGCAGCTCCCCGAGGACTATAGAGACCCAGTACTTC. This chain uses TRBV5-5 with TRBJ2-5, with D tentatively TRBD2 (6 bases). The CDR3 totals 14 residues. Looked up from germline, CDR1 is SGHKS and CDR2 is YYEKEE (reference sequence). V was clipped by 3 bases and J by 4 bases, with 13 bases between them.